The next 9 T cell receptor beta chains were all read from a single sample in a study of early T cells in non-severe SARS-CoV-2 infection. A single record per CDR3 protein comes from TCRdb applying MiXCR to the 5' RACE reads. Among 75,000 to 90,000 distinct CDR3 sequences listed, roughly 13% were seen once. The sample was whole blood. These receptors were obtained from an adult who was a healthcare worker with PCR-confirmed SARS-CoV-2 infection or an uninfected control (not recorded which).

The rearrangement links TRBV29-1 to TRBJ2-1, with D perhaps TRBD1 (6 bases). From germline, CDR1 is SQVTM and CDR2 ANQGSEA. V was pared by 7 bases and J by 2 bases, with 9 bases between. The CDR3 contains 12 residues. The DNA of the CDR3 is TGCAGCGCAGGACAGACCTACAATGAGCAGTTCTTC. Translation: CSAGQTYNEQFF.

This clonotype was recorded many times. The chain employs TRBV20-1 and TRBJ2-1; D is possibly TRBD1 or TRBD2 (5 bases each). In germline, CDR1 is DFQATT, CDR2 SNEGSKA (reference sequence). Trimming removed 2 bases from V and 5 bases from J, with 16 bases in between. The CDR3 length is 15 residues. The CDR3 sequence is CSARRFFGANNEQFF. The CDR3 nucleotides are TGCAGTGCTAGAAGGTTTTTCGGGGCTAACAATGAGCAGTTCTTC.

The chain is built from TRBV29-1 and TRBJ1-1; tentatively, D is TRBD1 (5 bases). The germline V gene has CDR1 SQVTM and CDR2 ANQGSEA. The CDR3 spans 15 residues. V was cut by 6 bases and J by 5 bases, with 22 bases left in between. The CDR3 here is CSVGYTGTRRTEAFF. The CDR3 coding sequence is TGCAGCGTGGGATATACCGGGACTCGAAGGACTGAAGCTTTCTTT.

The chain uses TRBV4-3 and TRBJ2-1; 8 positions match TRBD2. Germline CDR1 reads LGHNA; CDR2 reads YSLEER. The CDR3 length is 18 residues. After removal of 1 base from V and 1 base from J, the junction contained 9 bases not matched to a gene. CDR3 sequence (DNA): TGCGCCAGCAGCCAAGGGACAAGCGGGGGAACTTCCTACAATGAGCAGTTCTTC. It encodes CASSQGTSGGTSYNEQFF.

Ten or more counts support this clonotype. CDR3 coding DNA: TGTGCCAGCAGCTTTACGACAGGGAATAATTCACCCCTCCACTTT. Amino acid sequence: CASSFTTGNNSPLHF. This chain links TRBV7-8 with TRBJ1-6; 7 bases agree with TRBD1. Per the germline V gene, CDR1 is SGHVS and CDR2 is FQNEAQ. The CDR3 totals 15 residues. The V gene end was trimmed by 3 bases and the J gene end by 5 bases; junction bases not matched to a gene: 4.

This clonotype has a count of ten or more. The V and J genes are TRBV7-9 and TRBJ1-4; D is ambiguous. V shed 1 base and J shed 4 bases, with 13 bases lying between them. CDR3 size: 16 residues. Germline lookup yields CDR1 SEHNR and CDR2 FQNEAQ (reference sequence). CDR3 sequence: CASSLETGRFNEKLFF. The CDR3 DNA is TGTGCCAGCAGCTTAGAAACTGGACGGTTTAATGAAAAACTGTTTTTT.

This clonotype was counted a single time. A clone one base away is much larger, so this may be a read error. Since no conserved phenylalanine or tryptophan closes the CDR3, a read error is the likely cause. V usage is TRBV11-2 and J usage is TRBJ2-7; TRBD1 aligns across 8 bases. V trimming: 5 bases; J trimming: 1 base; junction bases outside the gene matches: 7. The CDR3 runs 15 residues. The germline V gene has CDR1 SGHAT and CDR2 FQNNGV. As DNA, the CDR3 is TGTGCCAGCAGCCCGATTCGGACAGGGTCCTACGAGCAGTACTCC. Translating it yields CASSPIRTGSYEQYS.

This clonotype has more than one count but fewer than ten. J is TRBJ1-5 and V is TRBV7-2; 8 nucleotides match TRBD1. Per the germline V gene, CDR1 is SGHTA and CDR2 is FQGNSA. The trim removed 5 bases at V and 6 bases at J, leaving 6 bases unmatched. The CDR3 runs to 14 residues. The CDR3 coding sequence is TGTGCCAGCAGCCCAGGGGGCGGGAGTCAGCCCCAGCATTTT. Protein sequence: CASSPGGGSQPQHF.

This clonotype appeared a few times. This chain connects TRBV10-1 to TRBJ2-7, with 9 bases fitting TRBD1. Per the germline V gene, CDR1 is WNHNN and CDR2 is SYGVQD (reference sequence). Trimming removed 3 bases from V and 5 bases from J; junction bases left unmatched: 5. The CDR3 contains 14 residues. The CDR3 DNA is TGCGCCAGCAGTGAATCACAGGGGGCAGACGAGCAGTACTTC. Protein product: CASSESQGADEQYF.